Listed below are T cell receptor beta chains from one sample, sequenced in a study of shared clonotypes between healthy human individuals. The assay was immunoSEQ multiplex PCR, and TCRdb's table has in-frame clones only and misses some. The data show about 2.4 million clones, more than 85% seen once. Sequenced: naive CD4+ T cells from PBMCs. These receptors came from a man aged 18 to 30 in good health. Some clones in this sample may be carry-over from other donors' samples. CDR3s include the opening cysteine and the closing phenylalanine or tryptophan. The D gene is left open where the match is weak. Some rows have no size entry. The others give once, few or many, or a class for an expanded clone.

>TRBV18|TRBJ2-1|.|TRBD2
CASSPPLAANNEQFF
TGTGCCAGCTCACCACCCCTAGCGGCCAACAATGAGCAGTTCTTC
>TRBV5-5|TRBJ2-5|.|.
CASSLAEPGRTQYF
TGTGCCAGCAGCTTAGCAGAACCTGGGAGGACCCAGTACTTC
>TRBV28|TRBJ2-4|.|.
CASSEGGENIQYF
TGTGCCAGCAGTGAGGGTGGGGAAAACATTCAGTACTTC
>TRBV5-1|TRBJ2-5|.|TRBD1
CASSSNTGTGKETQYF
TGCGCCAGCAGCTCGAATACCGGGACAGGGAAGGAGACCCAGTACTTC
>TRBV18|TRBJ1-3|once|TRBD1
CASSPMTGTGNTIYF
TGTGCCAGCTCACCCATGACAGGGACTGGAAACACCATATATTTT
>TRBV6-5|TRBJ2-7|.|TRBD2
CASSLGLAGVVQYF
TGTGCCAGCAGTTTGGGACTAGCGGGAGTCGTGCAGTACTTC
>TRBV25-1|TRBJ1-2|.|.
CASSPGTPVGYTF
TGTGCCAGCAGCCCGGGGACTCCAGTTGGCTACACCTTC
>TRBV2|TRBJ1-1|few|.
CATQGTYMNTEAFF
TGTGCCACCCAAGGGACCTACATGAACACTGAAGCTTTCTTT
>TRBV15|TRBJ1-2|.|.
CATSSGQGNNYGYTF
TGTGCCACCAGCAGCGGGCAGGGGAATAACTATGGCTACACCTTC
>TRBV18|TRBJ1-1|.|.
CASSPDRVNTEAFF
TGTGCCAGCTCACCGGACAGAGTGAACACTGAAGCTTTCTTT
>TRBV28|TRBJ1-2|.|TRBD1
CASSRQGDGYTF
TGTGCCAGCAGCAGACAGGGGGATGGCTACACCTTC